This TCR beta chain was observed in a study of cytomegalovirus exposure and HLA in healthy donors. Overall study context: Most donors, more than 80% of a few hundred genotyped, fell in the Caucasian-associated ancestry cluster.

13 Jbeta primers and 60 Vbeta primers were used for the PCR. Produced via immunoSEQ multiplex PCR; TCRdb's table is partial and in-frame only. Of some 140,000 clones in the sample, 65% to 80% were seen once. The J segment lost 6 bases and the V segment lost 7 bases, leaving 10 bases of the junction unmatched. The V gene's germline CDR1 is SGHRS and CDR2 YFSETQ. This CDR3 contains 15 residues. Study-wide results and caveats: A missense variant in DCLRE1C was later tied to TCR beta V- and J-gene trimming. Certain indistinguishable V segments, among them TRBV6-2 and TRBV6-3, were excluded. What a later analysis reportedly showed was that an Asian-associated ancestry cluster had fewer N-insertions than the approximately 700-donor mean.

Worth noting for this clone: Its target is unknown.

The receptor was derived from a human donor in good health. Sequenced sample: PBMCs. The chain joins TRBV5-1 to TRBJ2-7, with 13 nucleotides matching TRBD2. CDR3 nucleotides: TGCGCCAGCGGATCGACTAGCGGGAGGCTTGGCGAGCAGTACTTC. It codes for CASGSTSGRLGEQYF.